A selection of T cell receptor beta chains follows, all from one sample in a study of blood T cell repertoires in COVID-19. Sequenced by immunoSEQ multiplex PCR; TCRdb stores in-frame clones only, minus some. The table lists 350,000 or so clones, approximately 83% of them singletons, with 4% to 5.5% in the top ten. The sample comprised PBMCs or T cells enriched from blood (not recorded which). The receptors originated from a woman between 35 and 50 years old with acute COVID-19. CDR3s include the opening cysteine and the closing phenylalanine or tryptophan. D genes are given only for firm matches. Clone size is given for some rows only: seen once, a few or many times, or a class if the clone is expanded.

D: TRBD1
size: .
V: TRBV27
J: TRBJ1-4
DNA: TGTGCCAGCAGTAGAACGACAGGGTATGGCGAAAAACTGTTTTTT
CDR3: CASSRTTGYGEKLFF

D: .
size: .
V: TRBV12-3/TRBV12-4
J: TRBJ2-3
DNA: TGTGCCAGCAGTTTTGGTCAGTCAGATACGCAGTATTTT
CDR3: CASSFGQSDTQYF

D: TRBD1
size: .
V: TRBV18
J: TRBJ1-2
DNA: TGTGCCAGCTCACCCCAACGGACAGGGTGGAAGGACTATGGCTACACCTTC
CDR3: CASSPQRTGWKDYGYTF

D: TRBD2
size: .
V: TRBV3-1/TRBV3-2
J: TRBJ2-6
DNA: TGTGCCAGCAGCCAAAAACCGGGACTAGCGGGAGCACCTGGGGCCAACGTCCTGACTTTC
CDR3: CASSQKPGLAGAPGANVLTF

D: .
size: .
V: TRBV3-1/TRBV3-2
J: TRBJ2-3
DNA: TGTGCCAGCAGCCATCAGATCAGGAGCACAGATACGCAGTATTTT
CDR3: CASSHQIRSTDTQYF

D: .
size: .
V: TRBV4-3
J: TRBJ1-6
DNA: TGCGCCAGCAGCCAAGACACCTATAATTCACCCCTCCACTTT
CDR3: CASSQDTYNSPLHF

D: TRBD1
size: .
V: TRBV7-2
J: TRBJ1-1
DNA: TGTGCCAGCAGCTTAGCAGGGGGCGGGGGGACTGAAGCTTTCTTT
CDR3: CASSLAGGGGTEAFF

D: TRBD1
size: .
V: TRBV7-2
J: TRBJ1-1
DNA: TGTGCCAGCAGCCCCAGGGCAGGGGGTACGGCTGAAGCTTTCTTT
CDR3: CASSPRAGGTAEAFF

D: .
size: medium-sized
V: TRBV6-2/TRBV6-3
J: TRBJ2-5
DNA: TGTGCCAGCAGTCACTACACAAAGGCAGGGAAGCAAGAGACCCAGTACTTC
CDR3: CASSHYTKAGKQETQYF

D: .
size: .
V: TRBV4-3
J: TRBJ1-2
DNA: TGCGCCAGCAGTGGGCCTAACTATGGCTACACCTTC
CDR3: CASSGPNYGYTF

D: TRBD1
size: few
V: TRBV19
J: TRBJ1-2
DNA: TGTGCCAGTACCATGACCCAGGGGGCAGGTTATGGCTACACCTTC
CDR3: CASTMTQGAGYGYTF

D: .
size: .
V: TRBV7-9
J: TRBJ2-3
DNA: TGTGCCAGCAGCTTAGGGGTAGGGGTGAGCACAGATACGCAGTATTTT
CDR3: CASSLGVGVSTDTQYF

D: .
size: .
V: TRBV5-1
J: TRBJ1-5
DNA: TGCGCCAGCAGCCCGAACCCGTCGACAGGTACGGAGCAGCCCCAGCATTTT
CDR3: CASSPNPSTGTEQPQHF

D: .
size: once
V: TRBV7-2
J: TRBJ2-7
DNA: TGTGCCAGCAGCTTAGGATACGCTAGTAACTACGAGCAGTACTTC
CDR3: CASSLGYASNYEQYF

D: .
size: .
V: TRBV5-1
J: TRBJ2-6
DNA: TGCGCCAGCAGCCCTAACGGCAGGGGAAGCTCTGGGGCCAACGTCCTGACTTTC
CDR3: CASSPNGRGSSGANVLTF

D: .
size: .
V: TRBV5-1
J: TRBJ1-1
DNA: TGCGCCAGCAGCTACAGCTTGATGAACACTGAAGCTTTCTTT
CDR3: CASSYSLMNTEAFF

D: TRBD2
size: few
V: TRBV13
J: TRBJ2-3
DNA: TGTGCCAGCAGCGGGAGCGGGGGCCCTCAATTAATGGCGCAGTATTTT
CDR3: CASSGSGGPQLMAQYF

D: TRBD2
size: .
V: TRBV2
J: TRBJ2-2
DNA: TGTGCCAGCAGTGACCCGCTAGCGGGGGCGAACACCGGGGAGCTGTTTTTT
CDR3: CASSDPLAGANTGELFF

D: TRBD2
size: .
V: TRBV27
J: TRBJ2-1
DNA: TGTGCCAGCAGTTCCCGGACTAGCGGGGGGTCCTATATATACAATGAGCAGTTCTTC
CDR3: CASSSRTSGGSYIYNEQFF

D: TRBD1
size: .
V: TRBV5-1
J: TRBJ2-7
DNA: TGCGCCAGCAGCTTGGACGGGACAGGGGACTACGAGCAGTACTTC
CDR3: CASSLDGTGDYEQYF

D: .
size: .
V: TRBV19
J: TRBJ2-1
DNA: TGTGCCAGTAGTACGCCGACTAGAAGTGGTGAGCAGTTCTTC
CDR3: CASSTPTRSGEQFF

D: .
size: .
V: TRBV11-2
J: TRBJ2-2
DNA: TGTGCCAGCACTTTGGAGCCTTCGAACACCGGGGAGCTGTTTTTT
CDR3: CASTLEPSNTGELFF

D: .
size: .
V: TRBV6-1
J: TRBJ2-7
DNA: TGTGCCAGCAGTGAAGCAACCGGGACTTATCTAGGTATCGAGCAGTACTTC
CDR3: CASSEATGTYLGIEQYF

D: .
size: .
V: TRBV7-3
J: TRBJ1-2
DNA: TGTGCCAGCAGCTTACCCGGCGGGCTGGGCTACACCTTC
CDR3: CASSLPGGLGYTF

D: TRBD2
size: .
V: TRBV3-1/TRBV3-2
J: TRBJ2-7
DNA: TGTGCCAGCAGCCAAGATGGGACTAGATTCGGGCAGTACTTC
CDR3: CASSQDGTRFGQYF

D: .
size: once
V: TRBV7-9
J: TRBJ1-4
DNA: TGTGCCAGCAGCTTCGGGACTCTGAATGAAAAACTGTTTTTT
CDR3: CASSFGTLNEKLFF

D: .
size: once
V: TRBV9
J: TRBJ1-1
DNA: TGTGCCAGCAGCGTAGATGGGGGCGGATACACTGAAGCTTTCTTT
CDR3: CASSVDGGGYTEAFF